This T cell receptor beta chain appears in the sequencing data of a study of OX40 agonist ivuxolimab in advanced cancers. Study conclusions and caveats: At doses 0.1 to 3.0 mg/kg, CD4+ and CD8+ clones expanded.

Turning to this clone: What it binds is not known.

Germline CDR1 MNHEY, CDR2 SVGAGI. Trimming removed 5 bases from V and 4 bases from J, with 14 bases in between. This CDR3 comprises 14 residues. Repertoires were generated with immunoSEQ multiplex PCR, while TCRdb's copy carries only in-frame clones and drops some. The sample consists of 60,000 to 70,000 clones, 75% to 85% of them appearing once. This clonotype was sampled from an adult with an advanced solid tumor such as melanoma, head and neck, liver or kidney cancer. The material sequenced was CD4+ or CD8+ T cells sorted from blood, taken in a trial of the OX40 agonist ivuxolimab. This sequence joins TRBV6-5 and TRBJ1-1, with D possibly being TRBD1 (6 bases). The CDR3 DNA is TGTGCCAGCAGTCCCCTCGGCAGGGGCACTGAAGCTTTCTTT. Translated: CASSPLGRGTEAFF.